This TCR beta chain was sequenced during a study of blood T cells in healthy people across ages. Primed by a sample-barcoded 5' primer and a J-beta primer mix, a second PCR proceeded for about 6 to 11 cycles. Every sample returned 2.5 million or more CDR3-containing paired-end reads. TCRdb recomputed calls from the 5' RACE reads with MiXCR, one row per CDR3 protein. This sample has under 2,000,000 distinct CDR3 sequences, with 49% found just once. The CDR3 is 16 amino acids. Per the germline V gene, CDR1 is LGHNA and CDR2 is YNFKEQ. V was clipped by 1 base and J by 4 bases; unmatched bases: 4. Sequenced input: blood. The clonotype was recovered from a woman between 40 and 50 years old in good health. The rearrangement links TRBV4-2 to TRBJ2-2; 9 nucleotides agree with TRBD2. The CDR3 here is CASSQGSGGGTGELFF. CDR3 bases: TGTGCCAGCAGCCAAGGTAGCGGGGGAGGCACCGGGGAGCTGTTTTTT.